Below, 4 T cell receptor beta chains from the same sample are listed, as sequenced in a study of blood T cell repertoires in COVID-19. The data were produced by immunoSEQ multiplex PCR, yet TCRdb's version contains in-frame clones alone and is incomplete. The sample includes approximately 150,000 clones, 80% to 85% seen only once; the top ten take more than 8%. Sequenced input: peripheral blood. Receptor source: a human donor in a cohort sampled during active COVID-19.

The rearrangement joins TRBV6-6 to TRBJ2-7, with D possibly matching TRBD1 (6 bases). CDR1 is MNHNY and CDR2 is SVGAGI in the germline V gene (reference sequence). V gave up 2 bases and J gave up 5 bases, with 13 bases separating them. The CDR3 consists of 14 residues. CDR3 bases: TGTGCCAGCAGTTACGTAGCAGGGGCCCACGAGCAGTACTTC. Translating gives CASSYVAGAHEQYF.

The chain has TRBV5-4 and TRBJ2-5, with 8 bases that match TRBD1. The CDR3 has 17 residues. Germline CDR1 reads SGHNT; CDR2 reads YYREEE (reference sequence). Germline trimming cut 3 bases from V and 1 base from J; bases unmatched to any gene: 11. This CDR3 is CASSSRWRDRGQETQYF. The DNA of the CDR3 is TGTGCCAGCAGCTCCCGGTGGCGTGACAGGGGCCAAGAGACCCAGTACTTC.

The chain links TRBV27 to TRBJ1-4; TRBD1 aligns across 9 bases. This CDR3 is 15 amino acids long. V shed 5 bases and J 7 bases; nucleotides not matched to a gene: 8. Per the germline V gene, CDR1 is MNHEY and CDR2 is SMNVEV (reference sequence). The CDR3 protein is CASSASQGASEKLFF. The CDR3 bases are TGTGCCAGCAGTGCCTCACAGGGGGCAAGTGAAAAACTGTTTTTT.

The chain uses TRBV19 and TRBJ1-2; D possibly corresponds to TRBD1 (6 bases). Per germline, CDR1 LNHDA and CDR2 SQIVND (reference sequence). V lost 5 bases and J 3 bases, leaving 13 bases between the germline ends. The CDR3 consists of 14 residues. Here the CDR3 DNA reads TGTGCCAGTAGTGGGGCAGGGGCACACTATGGCTACACCTTC. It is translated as CASSGAGAHYGYTF.